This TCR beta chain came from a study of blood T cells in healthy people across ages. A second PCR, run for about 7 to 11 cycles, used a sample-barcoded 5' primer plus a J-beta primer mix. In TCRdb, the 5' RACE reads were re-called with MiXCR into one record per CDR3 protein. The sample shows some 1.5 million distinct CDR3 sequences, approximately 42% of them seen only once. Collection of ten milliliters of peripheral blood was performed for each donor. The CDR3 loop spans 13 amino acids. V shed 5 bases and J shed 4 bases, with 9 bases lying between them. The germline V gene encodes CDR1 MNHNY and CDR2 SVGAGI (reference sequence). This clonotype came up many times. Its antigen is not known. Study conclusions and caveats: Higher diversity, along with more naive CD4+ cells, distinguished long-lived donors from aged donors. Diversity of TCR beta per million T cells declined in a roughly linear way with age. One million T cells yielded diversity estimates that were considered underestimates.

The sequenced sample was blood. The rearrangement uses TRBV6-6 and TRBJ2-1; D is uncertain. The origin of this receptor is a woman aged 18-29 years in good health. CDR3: CASSTGQYNEQFF. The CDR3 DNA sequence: TGTGCCAGCAGTACGGGCCAGTACAATGAGCAGTTCTTC.